What follows are 28 T cell receptor beta chains derived from one specimen sequenced in a study of vaccination and CD4 T cells after COVID-19. Sequencing of cultured CD4+ T cell DNA used the Oncomine TCR Beta short-read assay. TCRdb reprocessed the PCR reads via MiXCR and lists one record per CDR3 protein. The table shows about 13,000 distinct CDR3 sequences, with roughly a quarter occurring only once. Treatment in this sample: approximately nine-day PBMC culture with coronavirus spike peptide pools or control peptides (ViraFEST assay). These receptors are not linked to any known antigen. Sequencing was performed on CD4+ T cells from blood, cultured in vitro, taken before SARS-CoV-2 vaccination. The source of these receptors is a human donor who received a COVID-19 vaccine.

This chain joins TRBV6-5 and TRBJ1-2; TRBD1 matches 10 bases. Germline V gene lookup returns CDR1 MNHEY and CDR2 SVGAGI. J lost 1 base, V lost 4 bases, and 3 bases had no gene match. This CDR3 contains 15 residues. The DNA for the CDR3 is TGTGCCAGCAGTTCCCGGACAGGGGGTAACTATGGCTACACCTTC. It yields the protein CASSSRTGGNYGYTF.

This chain joins TRBV7-9 and TRBJ2-5; weak D call: TRBD1 (7 bases). CDR3 length: 14 amino acids. From germline, CDR1 is SEHNR and CDR2 FQNEAQ (reference sequence). Trimming shortened V by 3 bases and J by 2 bases, and 10 bases separated the two germline ends. The CDR3 nucleotides read TGTGCCAGCAGCTTTCCAGGGGGGCAAGAGACCCAGTACTTC. Its protein product is CASSFPGGQETQYF.

The chain links TRBV6-1 to TRBJ2-1, with 7 bases matching TRBD2. CDR1 MNHNS and CDR2 SASEGT come from the germline V gene. The CDR3 contains 11 residues. With V trimmed by 7 bases and J by 15 bases, 9 bases remained unmatched. The CDR3 DNA is TGTGCCAGCAAAGTGGGAGGGGAGGGGTTCTTC. It specifies CASKVGGEGFF.

This rearrangement joins TRBV27 to TRBJ1-6; D is undetermined. There are 14 residues in the CDR3. V dropped 3 bases and J dropped 10 bases, with 13 bases sitting between them. Germline CDR1 MNHEY, CDR2 SMNVEV (reference sequence). The CDR3 spells CASSFIQDGSPLHF. The CDR3 DNA sequence: TGTGCCAGCAGTTTCATTCAAGATGGGTCACCCCTCCACTTT.

V usage is TRBV2 and J usage is TRBJ1-6; a possible D gene is TRBD1 (5 bases). V was shortened by 10 bases and J by 7 bases, with 20 bases between the two germline ends. This CDR3 region has 15 residues. The germline V gene encodes CDR1 SNHLY and CDR2 FYNNEI. The CDR3 DNA is TGTGCCACCATGACAGAGCCGGGTAGGAATTCACCCCTCCACTTT. Its translation: CATMTEPGRNSPLHF.

The rearrangement links TRBV18 to TRBJ2-6; 8 positions agree with TRBD2. CDR1 is KGHSH and CDR2 is LQKENI in the germline V gene. CDR3 size: 18 residues. Unmatched junction bases numbered 8, after V lost 2 bases and J lost 2 bases. CDR3 sequence: CASSPGVGAGAGANVLTF. The CDR3 DNA reads TGTGCCAGCTCACCAGGTGTGGGAGCGGGGGCTGGGGCCAACGTCCTGACTTTC. Full variable domain (outside the CDR3, taken from reference TRBV18 and TRBJ2-6): NAGVMQNPRHLVRRRGQEARLRCSPMKGHSHVYWYRQLPEEGLKFMVYLQKENIIDESGMPKERFSAEFPKEGPSILRIQQVVRGDSAAYFCASSPGVGAGAGANVLTFGAGSRLTVL.

This clonotype occurred once. V usage is TRBV5-1 and J usage is TRBJ1-6, with D uncertain. V dropped 4 bases and J dropped 0 bases, with 14 bases sitting between them. Germline V lookup: CDR1 SGHRS, CDR2 YFSETQ. The CDR3 covers 17 residues. This CDR3 reads CASSLARTSSYNSPLHF. The CDR3 coding sequence is TGCGCCAGCAGCCTAGCGAGGACGAGCTCCTATAATTCACCCCTCCACTTT.

V gene TRBV6-1 combines with J gene TRBJ2-3; D remains ambiguous. The CDR3 contains 14 residues. From germline, CDR1 is MNHNS and CDR2 SASEGT. V was clipped by 5 bases and J by 6 bases, with 15 bases between them. CDR3 sequence: CASSPLTTPDTQYF. The CDR3 DNA is TGTGCCAGCAGTCCCCTGACCACACCGGATACGCAGTATTTT.

This chain links TRBV12-5 with TRBJ2-1; TRBD1 might be the D (5 bases). Trimming shortened V by 6 bases and J by 1 base, and 13 bases separated the two germline ends. The CDR3 contains 15 residues. The germline gives CDR1 LGHNT, CDR2 FRNRAP. CDR3 protein: CASGLGQGSYNEQFF. The DNA for the CDR3 is TGTGCTAGTGGCCTTGGGCAGGGATCCTACAATGAGCAGTTCTTC.

The J gene is TRBJ2-5, the V gene TRBV20-1, with 12 bases aligning to TRBD2. The CDR3 extends over 14 amino acids. V was pared by 5 bases and J by 6 bases, with 7 bases of the junction left unmatched. The germline gives CDR1 DFQATT, CDR2 SNEGSKA (reference sequence). CDR3 sequence: CSALAGGDRQTQYF. CDR3 nucleotides: TGCAGTGCTCTAGCGGGGGGGGACCGTCAGACCCAGTACTTC.

This chain uses TRBV6-5 with TRBJ1-2; 8 nucleotides match TRBD1. The CDR3 consists of 15 residues. Losses at the gene ends were 3 bases for V and 7 bases for J; bases not matched to a gene: 10. The germline V gene has CDR1 MNHEY and CDR2 SVGAGI. CDR3 residues: CASSYDPRGLSGYTF. DNA for the CDR3: TGTGCCAGCAGTTATGATCCCAGGGGGCTTTCTGGCTACACCTTC.

In this sample, this clonotype turned up once. V usage is TRBV29-1 and J usage is TRBJ1-1; 8 bases match TRBD1. This CDR3 is 13 amino acids long. Germline V lookup: CDR1 SQVTM, CDR2 ANQGSEA. V gave up 3 bases and J gave up 7 bases; unmatched junction bases: 7. CDR3 region: CSVESGGFSEAFF. In nucleotides, the CDR3 is TGCAGCGTTGAGTCAGGGGGCTTTAGTGAAGCTTTCTTT.

The gene calls are TRBV6-1 and TRBJ2-2; D gene uncertain. Germline-derived CDR1 and CDR2 are MNHNS and SASEGT. This CDR3 comprises 12 residues. The germline V and J ends were trimmed by 8 bases and 1 base, with 5 bases remaining between them. The CDR3, as DNA: TGTGCCAGCTCCCGGAACACCGGGGAGCTGTTTTTT. Its protein product is CASSRNTGELFF.

The genes are TRBV20-1 and TRBJ1-2; D remains unclear. The CDR3 loop spans 13 amino acids. Germline CDR1 DFQATT, CDR2 SNEGSKA (reference sequence). V gave up 5 bases and J gave up 2 bases, with 12 bases separating them. In DNA form, the CDR3 reads TGCAGTGCTGGCCCACTCTTAAACTATGGCTACACCTTC. Amino acid sequence: CSAGPLLNYGYTF.

This chain joins TRBV20-1 and TRBJ1-5; possible D gene TRBD1, 6 bases. CDR3 size: 16 residues. Germline CDR1 and CDR2: DFQATT and SNEGSKA (reference sequence). V shed 6 bases and J shed 2 bases, with 20 bases lying between them. Here the CDR3 DNA reads TGCAGTGCACAGACGGGGGGCGGGGTGGGCAATCAGCCCCAGCATTTT. This sequence encodes CSAQTGGGVGNQPQHF.

The chain joins TRBV7-9 to TRBJ2-5; 7 bases are shared with TRBD1. This CDR3 contains 16 residues. J gave up 1 base and V 3 bases, and 8 bases lay outside the gene matches. Germline V gives CDR1 SEHNR, CDR2 FQNEAQ (reference sequence). DNA of the CDR3: TGTGCCAGCAGCTTGAAGCCAGGGGGTCCCCAAGAGACCCAGTACTTC. Translation gives CASSLKPGGPQETQYF.

This clonotype counts as medium-sized. The V gene is TRBV15, the J gene TRBJ1-2, with D unclear. V was clipped by 5 bases and J by 4 bases, with 11 bases between them. CDR1 LNHNV and CDR2 YYDKDF come from the germline V gene (reference sequence). The CDR3 spans 13 residues. The CDR3 is CATSSQRGYGYTF. CDR3 bases: TGTGCCACCAGCTCCCAACGCGGCTATGGCTACACCTTC. The whole variable domain, filled in from reference TRBV15 and TRBJ1-2, reads DAMVIQNPRYQVTQFGKPVTLSCSQTLNHNVMYWYQQKSSQAPKLLFHYYDKDFNNEADTPDNFQSRRPNTSFCFLDIRSPGLGDTAMYLCATSSQRGYGYTFGSGTRLTVV.

The V and J genes are TRBV6-4 and TRBJ2-3; tentative D call: TRBD1 (5 bases). Germline V gives CDR1 MRHNA, CDR2 SNTAGT. This CDR3 contains 14 residues. V was cut by 4 bases and J by 4 bases, with 12 bases left in between. The CDR3 nucleotides read TGTGCCAGCAGTGCCCGAACAGGAGCAGATACGCAGTATTTT. Amino acid sequence: CASSARTGADTQYF.

This chain links TRBV5-5 with TRBJ2-5; weak D call: TRBD2 (6 bases). Germline CDR1 reads SGHKS; CDR2 reads YYEKEE (reference sequence). The length of the CDR3 is 14 residues. V dropped 1 base and J dropped 5 bases, with 12 bases sitting between them. CDR3 sequence: CASSLSSGRETQYF. CDR3 bases: TGTGCCAGCAGCTTGAGTTCGGGGAGGGAGACCCAGTACTTC.

This sequence joins TRBV14 and TRBJ2-5; 7 nucleotides align to TRBD2. There are 18 residues in the CDR3. CDR1 is SGHDN, CDR2 FVKESK, per germline. Unmatched junction bases numbered 12, after V lost 0 bases and J lost 2 bases. In DNA form, the CDR3 reads TGTGCCAGCAGCCAAGAGGGTTTGGCGGGGGTAAAACAAGAGACCCAGTACTTC. It is translated as CASSQEGLAGVKQETQYF.

The CDR3 nucleotides are TGTGCCAGCAAAGAGGGCCTACCTGATTCACCCCTCCACTTT. It specifies CASKEGLPDSPLHF. V is TRBV21-1 and J is TRBJ1-6. TRBV21-1 is annotated as a pseudogene. The CDR3 sequence is 14 residues long.

The chain uses TRBV9 and TRBJ2-5, with 12 bases that match TRBD2. CDR1 SGDLS and CDR2 YYNGEE come from the germline V gene. The ends lost 4 bases at V and 7 bases at J; junction bases unmatched: 11. This CDR3 is built from 16 residues. CDR3 amino acids: CASSQTSGGLAGTQYF. CDR3 coding DNA: TGTGCCAGCAGCCAGACTAGCGGGGGCCTTGCAGGGACCCAGTACTTC.

The rearrangement joins TRBV29-1 to TRBJ2-3, with D possibly called TRBD1 or TRBD2 (5 bases each). CDR1 and CDR2 from the germline V gene are SQVTM and ANQGSEA. This CDR3 comprises 16 residues. V lost 4 bases to trimming and J lost 1 base, with 18 bases between them. The CDR3: CSVGRAQGLRTDTQYF. DNA of the CDR3: TGCAGCGTTGGGCGGGCTCAGGGTCTCCGCACAGATACGCAGTATTTT.

The rearrangement links TRBV6-1 to TRBJ2-7; D uncertain. Germline V gives CDR1 MNHNS, CDR2 SASEGT. The V and J ends lost 7 bases and 4 bases respectively, with 14 bases between them. The CDR3 length is 13 residues. DNA for the CDR3: TGTGCCAGCATTCCGAAGGTGGTGTACGAGCAGTACTTC. It codes for CASIPKVVYEQYF.

The rearrangement uses TRBV6-1 and TRBJ2-5; 7 nucleotides match TRBD2. Germline V gene lookup returns CDR1 MNHNS and CDR2 SASEGT. CDR3 length: 12 residues. Trimming at V came to 8 bases and at J to 5 bases, leaving 5 bases not matched to a gene. The CDR3 region is CASGGGTETQYF. The DNA for the CDR3 is TGTGCCAGCGGGGGGGGGACGGAGACCCAGTACTTC.

This clonotype was detected only a few times. The V call is TRBV6-5, the J call TRBJ2-5; D may correspond to TRBD1 or TRBD2 (5 bases each). This CDR3 has 14 amino acids. Trimming shortened V by 2 bases and J by 5 bases, and 12 bases separated the two germline ends. Germline V CDR1 and CDR2: MNHEY, SVGAGI. As DNA, the CDR3 is TGTGCCAGCAGTTACGGGGACGCTTCGGAGACCCAGTACTTC. Protein sequence: CASSYGDASETQYF.

This clonotype was seen a few times. The genes are TRBV12-3 or TRBV12-4 and TRBJ1-2; no firm D call. The CDR3 contains 14 residues. Between the trimmed V and J ends, which lost 6 bases and 5 bases, there was a span of 16 bases. The CDR3 loop is CASRPTGSSYGYTF. The DNA for the CDR3 is TGTGCCAGCAGGCCTACCGGGAGCTCGTATGGCTACACCTTC.

This rearrangement joins TRBV25-1 to TRBJ1-3; TRBD1 is a possible D gene (6 bases). Per germline, CDR1 MGHDK and CDR2 SYGVNS. Deletions cut 6 bases from V and 0 bases from J, with 12 bases between. The CDR3 sequence is 15 residues long. The CDR3 spells CASSKWDNSGNTIYF. The CDR3 nucleotides read TGTGCCAGCAGCAAATGGGACAACTCTGGAAACACCATATATTTT.